Described below is a single T cell receptor beta chain sequence and its context. Antigen specificity is unknown. The sample belongs to a study of T-cell reconstitution after alpha-beta-depleted transplantation in children. Overall study results and limits: It was surviving recipient T cells and thymic progenitors that gave some patients high TCRbeta diversity at day 60. When one year had passed after transplant, most T-cell counts and diversity came from newly produced T cells.

Germline CDR1 is SEHNR and CDR2 is FQNEAQ (reference sequence). V lost 1 base and J lost 3, with 13 bases in between. The CDR3 contains 15 residues. Molecular barcoding with unique molecular identifiers was used for the TCRbeta library. TCRdb used MiXCR to reprocess the PCR reads, holding one entry per CDR3 protein. The sample has approximately 300,000 distinct CDR3 sequences; roughly 9.1% are singletons. The TCR originated in a boy in the first two years of life with acute myeloid leukemia, due to receive a stem cell transplant. V is TRBV7-9 and J is TRBJ2-7; D is perhaps TRBD1 (6 bases). The sample consisted of PBMCs, taken before TCRalphabeta/CD19-depleted stem cell transplant. The CDR3 nucleotides read TGTGCCAGCAGCTTAGAACAGGGATCCCTCTACGAGCAGTACTTC. This sequence encodes CASSLEQGSLYEQYF.